A single sample is the source of the 2 T cell receptor beta chains below, sequenced in a study of human T cells and chemical hapten exposure. TCRdb re-derived calls from the RACE reads in MiXCR, one entry per CDR3 protein. The sample consists of tens of thousands of distinct CDR3 sequences, about an eighth of them appearing once. This sample's time point: patch test 1, 2 weeks after DPC sensitization. Described treatment: therapeutic diphenylcyclopropenone sensitization with weekly scalp DPC. The source material was whole blood, sampled in connection with sensitization to the hapten diphenylcyclopropenone (DPC). These TCRs come from an older woman with alopecia areata. Some clones in this sample may be carry-over from other donors' samples.

The CDR3 DNA reads TGTGCCAGCAGTTACTGGCCAGGTCGCTCTGGGGCCAACGTCCTGACTTTC. This sequence encodes CASSYWPGRSGANVLTF. This rearrangement joins TRBV6-2 or TRBV6-3 to TRBJ2-6; unclear D gene. Germline V lookup: CDR1 MNHEY, CDR2 SVGEGT. This CDR3 is 17 amino acids long. V lost 1 base to trimming and J lost 0 bases, with 10 bases between them.

The chain joins TRBV10-1 to TRBJ2-1, with TRBD1 as a possible D gene (5 bases). The V end was cut by 0 bases, the J end by 6 bases, with 12 bases between. Germline V gene lookup returns CDR1 WNHNN and CDR2 SYGVQD (reference sequence). This CDR3 is 15 amino acids long. The CDR3 spells CASSESQGRSNEQFF. The CDR3 region has the DNA TGCGCCAGCAGTGAGTCCCAGGGCCGTAGCAATGAGCAGTTCTTC.